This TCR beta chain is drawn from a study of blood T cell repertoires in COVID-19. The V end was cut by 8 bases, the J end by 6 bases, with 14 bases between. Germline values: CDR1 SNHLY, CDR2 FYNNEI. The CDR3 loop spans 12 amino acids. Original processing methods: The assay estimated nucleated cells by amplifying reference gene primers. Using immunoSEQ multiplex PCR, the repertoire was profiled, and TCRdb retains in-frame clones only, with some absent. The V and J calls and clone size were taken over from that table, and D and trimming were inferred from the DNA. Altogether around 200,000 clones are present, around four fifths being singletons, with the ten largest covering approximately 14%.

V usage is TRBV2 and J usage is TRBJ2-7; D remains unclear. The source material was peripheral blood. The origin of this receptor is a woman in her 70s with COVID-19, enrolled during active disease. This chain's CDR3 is CASHLDSGEQYF. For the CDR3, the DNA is TGTGCCAGCCATCTCGACTCCGGCGAGCAGTACTTC. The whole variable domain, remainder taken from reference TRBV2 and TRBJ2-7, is EPEVTQTPSHQVTQMGQEVILRCVPISNHLYFYWYRQILGQKVEFLVSFYNNEISEKSEIFDDQFSVERPDGSNFTLKIRSTKLEDSAMYFCASHLDSGEQYFGPGTRLTVT.